The next 7 T cell receptor beta chains were all read from a single sample in a study of T-cell memory formation after mild COVID-19. Each CDR3 protein gets one entry after TCRdb re-called the 5' RACE reads with MiXCR. The data contain 550,000 to 700,000 distinct CDR3 sequences, more than 15% of them seen just once; the ten biggest clones take up about 12%. The sample consisted of PBMCs or a T cell subset sorted from them (not recorded which). Every receptor here comes from an adult woman who had mild COVID-19 (a few samples of this study predate the infection). Cell type and time point are not known.

This clonotype has more than one count but fewer than ten. This chain joins TRBV6-2 or TRBV6-3 and TRBJ2-7; 7 positions match TRBD1. With 2 bases clipped from V and 3 bases from J, the junction kept 7 bases outside the gene matches. CDR1 is MNHEY, CDR2 SVGEGT, per germline. This CDR3 has 15 amino acids. CDR3 nucleotide sequence: TGTGCCAGCAGTTACCCAGGGACAGCACGCTACGAGCAGTACTTC. It is translated as CASSYPGTARYEQYF.

The CDR3 reads CATSDVRSGAFF. The CDR3 nucleotides read TGTGCCACCAGTGATGTCAGAAGCGGGGCTTTCTTT. This chain links TRBV24-1 with TRBJ1-1, with no clear D. Germline CDR1 is KGHDR and CDR2 is SFDVKD. The CDR3 totals 12 residues. V lost 3 bases and J 11 bases, leaving 12 bases between the germline ends.

The V gene is TRBV11-3, the J gene TRBJ1-1; 7 nucleotides agree with TRBD1. The V gene end was trimmed by 1 base and the J gene end by 6 bases; junction bases not matched to a gene: 11. Germline values: CDR1 SGHNT, CDR2 YENEEA. This CDR3 is 16 amino acids long. DNA of the CDR3: TGTGCCAGCAGCTTAGCTGCCGGGGGGCAGGGGGCTGAAGCTTTCTTT. The encoded protein is CASSLAAGGQGAEAFF.

This clonotype was detected many times. The chain couples TRBV7-2 to TRBJ2-3; D tentatively reads TRBD1 or TRBD2 (6 bases each). Trimming removed 1 base at V and 0 bases at J, with 11 bases between. Germline CDR1 SGHTA, CDR2 FQGNSA. The CDR3 runs to 16 residues. The CDR3 protein is CASSLGGAVSTDTQYF. CDR3 sequence (DNA): TGTGCCAGCAGCTTAGGGGGGGCGGTTAGCACAGATACGCAGTATTTT. Supplemented by reference TRBV7-2 and TRBJ2-3, the full variable domain reads GAGVSQSPSNKVTEKGKDVELRCDPISGHTALYWYRQSLGQGLEFLIYFQGNSAPDKSGLPSDRFSAERTGGSVSTLTIQRTQQEDSAVYLCASSLGGAVSTDTQYFGPGTRLTVL.

The chain couples TRBV7-8 to TRBJ1-5; 11 positions agree with TRBD1. CDR1 is SGHVS, CDR2 FQNEAQ, per germline. The CDR3 has 15 residues. V lost 5 bases and J lost 6; bases outside the gene matches: 6. The DNA of the CDR3 is TGTGCCAGCAGCCCAGGACAGGGGGCAGGTCAGCCCCAGCATTTT. It yields the protein CASSPGQGAGQPQHF. Supplemented by reference TRBV7-8 and TRBJ1-5, the full variable domain reads GAGVSQSPRYKVAKRGQDVALRCDPISGHVSLFWYQQALGQGPEFLTYFQNEAQLDKSGLPSDRFFAERPEGSVSTLKIQRTQQEDSAVYLCASSPGQGAGQPQHFGDGTRLSIL.

The CDR3 here is CSVEGMTYGAYEQYF. The CDR3 DNA sequence: TGCAGCGTTGAAGGGATGACCTACGGGGCCTACGAGCAGTACTTC. The gene calls are TRBV29-1 and TRBJ2-7; the D gene is possibly TRBD2 (5 bases). The V gene's germline CDR1 is SQVTM and CDR2 ANQGSEA. V lost 1 base and J 2 bases, leaving 15 bases between the germline ends. The CDR3 covers 15 residues.

The genes are TRBV20-1 and TRBJ2-2; TRBD2 agrees at 9 bases. Germline V gene data show CDR1 as DFQATT and CDR2 as SNEGSKA (reference sequence). Trimming at V came to 3 bases and at J to 7 bases, leaving 3 bases not matched to a gene. The CDR3 has 13 residues. The CDR3 DNA follows: TGCAGTGCTAGGACTAGCGGACACGGGGAGCTGTTTTTT. Encoded protein: CSARTSGHGELFF.